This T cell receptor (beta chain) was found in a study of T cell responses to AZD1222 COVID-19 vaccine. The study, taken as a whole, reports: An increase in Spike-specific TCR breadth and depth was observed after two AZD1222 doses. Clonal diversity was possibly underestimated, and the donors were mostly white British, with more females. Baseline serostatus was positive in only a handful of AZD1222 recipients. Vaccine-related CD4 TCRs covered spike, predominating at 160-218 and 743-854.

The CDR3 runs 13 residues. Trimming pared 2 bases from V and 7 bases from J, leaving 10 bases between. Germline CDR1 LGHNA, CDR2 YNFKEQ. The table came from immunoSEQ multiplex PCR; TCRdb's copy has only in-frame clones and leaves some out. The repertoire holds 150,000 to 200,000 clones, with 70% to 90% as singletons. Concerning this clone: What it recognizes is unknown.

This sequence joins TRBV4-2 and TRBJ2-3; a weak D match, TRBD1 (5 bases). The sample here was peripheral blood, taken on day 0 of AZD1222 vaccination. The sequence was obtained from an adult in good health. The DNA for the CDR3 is TGTGCCAGCAGCCAACCCACAGGCAATACGCAGTATTTT. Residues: CASSQPTGNTQYF.